This TCR beta chain is from a study of T cells after yellow fever vaccination (dated by TCRdb to the late 2010s). Describing the broader study: Libraries from fractions with low cell numbers were prepared with the SMART-Seq v4 Ultra Low Input RNA kit. Bulk PBMC replicates and cell subsets were isolated from blood drawn at multiple timepoints before and after both primary and secondary immunization. Two healthy male donors made up the cohort, one aged 18 to 29 years and the other aged 30 to 40 years. To track T-cell clones before and after primary and booster YFV17D yellow fever vaccination, bulk TCR alpha and beta repertoires were sequenced longitudinally. The paper's findings and limits, for the study overall: Compared with the primary T-cell response, the secondary T-cell response was faster but weaker, reaching its peak on day 5 rather than on day 15. Most clones expanded after primary vaccination (around 97% of CD4 and roughly 90% of CD8) were re-detected after the booster, suggesting that broad memory maintenance occurred. Computational filtering was required because FACS-sorted repertoires could contain abundant contaminating clonotypes from the bulk population. Only a couple of donors were included in the study, so the extent to which the findings can be generalized is limited. A small share of clonotypes was detected in both CD4 and CD8 compartments, with the overlap likely arising from convergent recombination.

TCR cDNA was made using 5'RACE template switching, a step that added a universal primer site and unique molecular identifiers. Priming of cDNA synthesis was performed from both the TCR alpha and TCR beta constant segments. Two PCR steps were used to amplify libraries, with sample barcodes and sequencing adapters being added in the second step. Libraries were sequenced on Illumina HiSeq 2500 (2x100 bp) or NovaSeq (2x150 bp). Concerning the study's data processing: Demultiplexing of reads and collapsing into UMI consensus sequences were performed with MIGEC, and V(D)J alignment was carried out with MiXCR. Clonotypes responding to the vaccine were identified with edgeR on replicate PBMC samples, with the criteria of FDR below 0.01 and a log2 fold change above 5 up to day 15. Each bulk clonotype received a CD4 or CD8 identity based on whether the sequenced CD4 or CD8 repertoire contained that clonotype at higher abundance. The raw public data were reprocessed by TCRdb itself: fastp quality trimming at Q25, MiXCR clonotype calling, in-frame beta chains only. Here each entry gathers all rows of one CDR3 protein and keeps the most common genes and DNA. These V and J calls rely on TCRdb rather than the paper's analysis. Present in this sample are roughly 310,000 distinct CDR3 sequences, about 8.7% of which were seen just once. Under 20% of the sample lies in the top ten.

This clonotype was detected a few times. The target of this receptor is not known. No much larger clone is present one base from it, and per-base qualities are unavailable. This specimen's treatment or condition label, per the study, means: live attenuated yellow fever vaccine strain. At each blood-draw timepoint, two biological replicates of bulk PBMCs were collected. PBMCs were isolated from peripheral blood using a standard Ficoll-Paque protocol. RNA was extracted with TriZol from bulk PBMCs, CD4 and CD8 fractions, and dextramer-positive and dextramer-negative fractions. The sample consisted of PBMCs, taken on the day of the first yellow fever vaccination. The receptor was isolated from a young man who received the YFV17D yellow fever vaccine.

CDR3 loop: CASSLGSVTNTEAFF. The DNA sequence follows: TGTGCCAGCAGCTTGGGCTCAGTGACGAACACTGAAGCTTTCTTT. The sequence joins TRBV5-4 to TRBJ1-1; no D gene call is confident. The junction shows trimming of 0 bases on V and 1 base on J, plus 10 bases between the germline ends. Reading from cysteine to phenylalanine, the CDR3 counts 15 amino acids. Here the CDR3 DNA is all that survives: 45 bases in frame from base 1. For CDR1 and CDR2, the germline V gene (reference sequence) lists SGHNT and YYREEE.